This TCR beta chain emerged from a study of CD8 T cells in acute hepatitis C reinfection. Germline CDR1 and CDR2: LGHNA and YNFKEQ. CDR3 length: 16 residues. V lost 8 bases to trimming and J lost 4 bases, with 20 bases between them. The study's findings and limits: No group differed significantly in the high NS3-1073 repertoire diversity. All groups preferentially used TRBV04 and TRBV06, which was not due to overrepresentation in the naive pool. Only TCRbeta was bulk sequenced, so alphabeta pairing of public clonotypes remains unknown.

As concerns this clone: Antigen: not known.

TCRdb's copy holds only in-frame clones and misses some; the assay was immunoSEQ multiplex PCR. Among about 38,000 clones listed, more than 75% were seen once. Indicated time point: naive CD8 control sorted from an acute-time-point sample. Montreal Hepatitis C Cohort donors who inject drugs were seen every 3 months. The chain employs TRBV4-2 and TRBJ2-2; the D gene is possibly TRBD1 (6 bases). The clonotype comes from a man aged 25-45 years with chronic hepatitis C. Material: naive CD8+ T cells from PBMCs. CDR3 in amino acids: CASATGTDLGTGELFF. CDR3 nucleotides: TGTGCCAGCGCAACAGGGACGGATCTGGGCACCGGGGAGCTGTTTTTT.